This T cell receptor (beta chain) was identified during a study of cytomegalovirus exposure and HLA in healthy donors. Study-level points and caveats: In an earlier analysis, about 87% or about 30%: the productive usage of most TCR beta V segments. One variant, a missense change in DCLRE1C, was linked in a later analysis to TCR beta V- and J-gene trimming. Another analysis was done later, and it associated 15,000 to 20,000 TCR beta sequences with HLA alleles at 0.05 false discovery rate.

Healthy bone marrow donors made up the cohort. Remarks on this clone: No antigen is known for it.

13 Jbeta primers and 60 Vbeta primers were used for the PCR. Method: immunoSEQ multiplex PCR; TCRdb's copy keeps in-frame clones and lacks some. The data contain about 200,000 clones, approximately 79% of them seen just once; the ten biggest clones take up about 1.5%. Deletions cut 0 bases from V and 0 bases from J, with 6 bases between. The V gene's germline CDR1 is SGHDN and CDR2 FVKESK. The CDR3 length is 15 residues. This TCR derives from a man in his fifties in good health and CMV-seronegative. The chain employs TRBV14 and TRBJ1-3; D unclear. The sequencing input was PBMCs. For the CDR3, the DNA is TGTGCCAGCAGCCAAGACAGAGGCTCTGGAAACACCATATATTTT. Amino acid sequence: CASSQDRGSGNTIYF.